This TCR beta chain was observed in a study of T-cell reconstitution after alpha-beta-depleted transplantation in children (dated by TCRdb to about 2016). The study in broad terms: Using TCR repertoire profiling, the study quantitatively followed how T-cell immune reconstitution unfolded in children after TCRalphabeta/CD19-depleted allogeneic hematopoietic cell transplantation. Overall study outcomes, separate from this receptor: The apparently early recovery of alphabetaT-cell counts about two months after transplant reportedly depended on only several hundred rapidly expanded clones that came from non-depleted graft cells. Hyperexpanded clone frequencies declined over subsequent months; after one year, T-cell counts and TCRbeta diversity were mostly attributed to newly produced T cells. The high TCRbeta diversity at day 60 in some patients was ascribed to recipient T cells and intrathymic progenitors that had survived conditioning.

The germline V gene sets CDR1 to MNHEY and CDR2 to SVGAGI. Trimming removed 2 bases from V and 1 base from J; the gene matches leave 7 bases unexplained. The CDR3 contains 16 residues when both ends are counted. Only CDR3 DNA remains: 48 bases, in frame from the first base. In the paper's terms, the treatment or condition label means: allogeneic hematopoietic cell transplantation with graft depleted of TCRalphabeta T cells and CD19 B cells. The transplant recipients were children given TCRalphabeta/CD19-depleted allogeneic hematopoietic cell grafts. On this clonotype itself: What antigen it recognizes has not been identified. This CDR3 is missing its conserved last phenylalanine or tryptophan, likely due to a read error.

Libraries came from PCR. TCRdb shows the sequencer as Illumina HiSeq 2500. To normalize quantification of the TCRbeta repertoire, the TCR libraries were built with molecular barcoding that relied on unique molecular identifiers. Starting from the raw public reads, TCRdb applied fastp trimming at Q25, assembled clones with MiXCR and retained in-frame beta chains. Identical CDR3 protein sequences are pooled into one entry, listed with their most common genes and DNA. This sample gives tens of thousands of distinct CDR3 sequences in total; 35% to 55% of them show up just once. The ten largest clones add up to roughly 98% of the sample.

This specimen consisted of PBMCs, mostly from graft donor cells, obtained 360 days after TCRalphabeta/CD19-depleted stem cell transplant. The receptor chain draws on TRBV6-5 and TRBJ1-1, and TRBD1 matches 7 of the central bases. This sequence originates from a male patient aged 5 to 17 who had a stem cell transplant for acute lymphoblastic leukemia, so the T cells may come from the graft donor. CDR3 region: CASSYRTGRGNTEAFY. The nucleotides read TGTGCCAGCAGTTACAGGACAGGTCGGGGGAACACTGAAGCTTTCTAT.